The clone carrying this T cell receptor (beta chain) was detected ten times or more. Its cognate antigen is unknown. The source of the sample is a study of T-cell memory formation after mild COVID-19. Looking at the study overall: Largely, TCR clusters stayed within a single donor. Whole-study findings and limits: Memory cells collected pre-infection included some clones that later responded, suggesting cross-reactive memory joined. Contracting CD8+ clones were enriched in EMRA, CD4+ mainly in CM and EM.

5'RACE with constant-segment primers yielded barcoded, UMI-tagged TCR alpha and TCR beta cDNA libraries. TCRdb analysed the 5' RACE reads with MiXCR anew, one entry per CDR3 protein. The sample carries around 500,000 distinct CDR3 sequences, 15% to 20% recorded once. After removal of 3 bases from V and 5 bases from J, the junction contained 5 bases not matched to a gene. The length of the CDR3 is 14 residues. CDR1 and CDR2 (germline): SGHRS, YFSETQ. The sample was PBMCs or a T cell subset sorted from them (not recorded which). This sequence originates from an adult woman who had mild COVID-19 (a few samples of this study predate the infection). Cell type and time point are not known. The chain employs TRBV5-1 and TRBJ2-5, with TRBD1 identical over 9 bases. The CDR3 loop reads CASSSTGGMETQYF. The CDR3 coding sequence is TGCGCCAGCAGCTCCACAGGGGGCATGGAGACCCAGTACTTC.